This T cell receptor beta chain was recovered during a study of cytomegalovirus exposure and HLA in healthy donors (dated by TCRdb to the late 2010s). A note on the overall study: An earlier analysis of some 500 of the donors reported 250 to 300 Gb of sequence data and roughly 100 million unique TCR beta sequences from 150 million to 200 million T cells. A few DR-DQ haplotypes were handled as single units for association and clustering because linkage in the cohort was strong. The genetic ancestry cluster associated with self-reported Caucasian donors included roughly 84% of the 300 to 400 genotyped donors. Both class I and class II loci were covered by HLA typing, at four-digit resolution. An earlier analysis of 587 of the donors used high-throughput TCR beta sequencing to judge whether each TCR beta V gene segment behaved as functional or pseudogenic. In addition to the first cohort of 666 subjects, a separate validation cohort of approximately 120 different subjects was used. The T cell repertoires of under 700 subjects were profiled by immunosequencing and related to cytomegalovirus serostatus. Donor age, sex, ethnicity and CMV serostatus were compiled together with the repertoire data. All discovery cohort repertoires had been generated on a single sequencing platform. A later genetic analysis used genome-wide SNP genotypes for about three fifths of the 666 donors, treating that subset as a discovery cohort. In the later analysis, no new phenotypic data were used to find candidate immune exposures; instead, reliance was placed on TCR beta sequences and their occurrence across donors. On average, around 230,000 unique TCR beta nucleotide sequences were sequenced per donor among a few hundred genotyped donors of the cohort, with approximately 18% of those sequences being non-productive. Roughly 300 gigabases of sequencing data and 70 million to 100 million unique TCR sequences made up an early release that covered 640 HLA-typed donors. A later analysis re-analyzed previously published TCR beta repertoires from 666 donors and added high-resolution HLA genotyping to study TCR occurrence patterns. Typing coverage differed by locus: A, B, C, DRB1 and DQB1 were typed in roughly 620-630 donors, DQA1 in 500 to 550, DPA1 in roughly 590, and DPB1 in around 440. The aim of the study was to test whether cataloging public T cell receptors could identify signatures of past pathogen exposure. The study combined high-throughput TCR immunosequencing, statistical association of individual TCRs with disease status, and machine learning to predict cytomegalovirus infection status. Broader findings and caveats from the paper: In a later analysis, TCR association rates were found to vary across HLA loci, with the most associated TCRs seen for DRB1 alleles and the fewest for HLA-C alleles. Some IMGT-functional V segments, including TRBV6-2 and TRBV6-3, could not be told apart with the 87-base-pair reads, so those segments were excluded. Immune exposure information for the cohort was limited to CMV serostatus. According to a later analysis, most CMV-associated TCR beta chains appeared to be HLA-restricted, and the HLA associations seemed to be driven largely by CMV exposure. Linkage disequilibrium might explain the correlated functional status among segregating V segments, but an unknown experimental factor could not be ruled out. A later analysis found that HLA-associated TCR beta chains were more clonally expanded and had lower generation probabilities than equally common non-associated chains. A further reported finding was that TCR beta sequences accurately predicted the HLA-A and HLA-B alleles for most subjects in the first cohort. At a false discovery rate of 0.05, a later analysis linked some 17,000 TCR beta sequences to specific HLA alleles. This cohort had only TCR beta chains sequenced, and the lack of alpha or paired-chain data limited which features could be detected. The sequencing pipeline was judged likely to have produced a cluster of highly shared sequence variants as a technical artifact. The authors suggested that the approach could potentially be extended to other disease states and immunological phenotypes. A later analysis reported that several top co-occurrence clusters appeared linked to parvovirus B19, influenza, CMV and Epstein-Barr virus. Because counts were too low, about 18 rarely observed V segments, including chromosome 9 orphons, were excluded from the earlier analysis of 500 to 700 of the donors. Across donors, most TCR sequences were observed very rarely, whereas some public TCRs were present in many individuals. Presence/absence analyses assumed roughly uniform sequencing depth across donors, an assumption that may not hold. In a later genetic analysis, fewer N-insertions in productive TCRs were reported among donors in an Asian-associated ancestry cluster than the roughly 710-donor mean. Because HLA typing was missing for some donors at each locus, association tests included only the typed subset. In both the original and validation cohorts, the classifier was reported to diagnose cytomegalovirus status with high specificity and sensitivity. In vitro tests confirmed that a few of the cytomegalovirus-associated TCR beta chains recognize cytomegalovirus antigens. When HLA alleles, especially DR and DQ, strongly co-occurred, TCR associations were difficult to assign to individual alleles. Broadly in line with IMGT annotations, most TCR beta V segments showed up in productive rearrangements about 87% or about 30% of the time in an earlier analysis of under 700 of the donors. The study listed 164 TCR beta chains as associated with cytomegalovirus. V-gene and J-gene trimming of TCR beta chains was associated with a missense DCLRE1C variant in a later genetic analysis, and the association was replicated in an independent cohort.

The library came from the immunoSEQ multiplex PCR assay. A mixture of 60 forward primers for TCR Vbeta segments and 13 reverse primers for TCR Jbeta segments was used in the multiplex PCR. The CDR3 region of rearranged TCR beta genes was amplified from genomic DNA with a multiplex PCR assay. The Illumina HiSeq System was used to sequence the amplified TCR beta libraries as 87-base-pair reads. The paper's processing steps were these. A later analysis tallied 75 million to 95 million unique TCR beta chains across the 600 to 700 repertoires, and some 12 million of those chains were shared by two or more donors. Raw reads were error-corrected and collapsed into unique sequences by a nearest-neighbor algorithm in which closely related sequences were merged to remove PCR and sequencing errors. CDR3 sequences were aligned to IMGT reference sequences to assign V, D and J gene segments. Each retained sequence needed at least a six-nucleotide match to both a V gene segment and a J gene segment. A rearrangement was called productive if the CDR3 had no stop codons and remained in frame with V and J, and every other rearrangement was called non-productive. CDR3 was defined by IMGT convention, running from the second conserved V-encoded cysteine to the conserved J-encoded phenylalanine. The earlier analysis of 500 to 750 of the donors excluded any sequence lacking an unambiguous match to a single V gene segment. In an earlier analysis of more than 500 of the donors, a V segment was called functional when productive rearrangements were above 56.7%, and segregating when the standard deviation between donors exceeded 5%. To diagnose cytomegalovirus status from the catalog of TCR beta chain sequences, a statistical classification framework was built. A later analysis assigned V and J genes by comparing TCR nucleotide sequences with IMGT/GENE-DB human TR gene sequences. In a later analysis, CDR3 sequences and most-parsimonious VDJ recombination scenarios were assigned using the TCRdist pipeline. A later analysis defined each TCR beta chain by its CDR3 amino acid sequence plus V-gene family, and excluded reads lacking a unique V-gene family. To address suspected cross-contamination and a sequencing artifact, a later analysis removed roughly 580 highly shared, low-generation-probability nucleotide sequences. A later analysis calculated a clonal expansion index for each public chain from normalized within-repertoire ranks of inferred template counts. A later analysis computed generation probabilities with a VDJ recombination model fitted to out-of-frame rearrangements, and checked the results against IGoR. Hypergeometric tests were used in a later analysis to score TCR-TCR, TCR-HLA and TCR-CMV co-occurrence, with a repertoire-size bias correction applied to the TCR pairs. A later analysis estimated false discovery rates by permuting HLA or CMV assignments 20 times. In a later analysis, co-occurring TCRs were grouped using DBSCAN, and TCRdist sequence similarity was added for clustering within HLA-allele-positive subsets. Co-occurrence clustering excluded repertoires with fewer than 30,000 or more than 120,000 public chains, plus five with anomalous nucleotide sharing. Here the immuneACCESS table is served through TCRdb, limited to in-frame sequences with V and J called. Missing clones are a known gap in these copies; in checked studies unresolved V genes cover under half, and the rest lacks a known reason. The V and J calls and clone size were taken over from that table, and D and trimming were inferred from the DNA. The sample table contains 200,000 to 250,000 clones; only one count was recorded for less than 85% of them. The ten largest clones represent over 0.55% of the sample.

The cohort comprised around 690 healthy bone marrow donors. At the time of sampling, every cohort member was nominally healthy, though immune exposures that went unrecorded were likely present. The donor was CMV seronegative and belonged to the group of more than 300 seronegative cohort members. Every donor gave a peripheral blood sample, and the peripheral blood mononuclear cells from that sample were used for TCR beta sequencing. The Qiagen DNeasy Blood Extraction Kit was used to extract genomic DNA from the blood cell samples. Worth noting for this clone: Its antigen has not been determined. Base-call qualities are not available, and no considerably larger clone is one nucleotide away.

The CDR3 has 13 amino acids, counting the end cysteine and phenylalanine. Only CDR3 DNA is held: 39 bases, read in frame from base 1. From the germline V gene, CDR1 is SGHRS and CDR2 is YFSETQ. V is clipped by 0 bases and J by 4 bases, and the sequence between their germline boundaries is 4 bases long. The sequencing sample was made of PBMCs. The chain employs TRBV5-1 and TRBJ1-4; the D gene remains uncertain. The receptor was derived from a man aged 18 to 30 in good health and CMV-seronegative. The CDR3 corresponds to CASSLDGNEKLFF. The DNA reads as follows: TGCGCCAGCAGCTTGGACGGTAATGAAAAACTGTTTTTT.